These 28 T cell receptor beta chains originate from one sample sequenced in a study of cytomegalovirus exposure and HLA in healthy donors. The PCR was carried out with 60 Vbeta primers and 13 Jbeta primers. Clones were sequenced by immunoSEQ multiplex PCR, and TCRdb holds only the in-frame ones, with some missing. The table includes approximately 100,000 clones, under 85% detected once. Sequencing was performed on PBMCs. The receptors were gathered from a man in his forties in good health and CMV-seropositive.

Points on this clone: At one end, the junction sequence differs from germline, possibly due to a read error. The chain joins TRBV5-1 to TRBJ2-6, with TRBD1 as a possible D gene (5 bases). The CDR3 length is 15 residues. Germline V lookup: CDR1 SGHRS, CDR2 YFSETQ. The CDR3 nucleotides read TGCGCCAGCAGCCCAGACGGGCCTGGGGCCAACGGCCTGACTTTC. It translates to CASSPDGPGANGLTF.

The chain carries TRBV7-8 and TRBJ2-6; 9 positions agree with TRBD1. This CDR3 region has 19 residues. With V trimmed by 5 bases and J by 3 bases, 14 bases remained unmatched. CDR1 and CDR2 from the germline V gene are SGHVS and FQNEAQ. CDR3 nucleotide sequence: TGTGCCAGCAGCGAGTTAATGTGGACAGGGGTTCTTGGGGCCAACGTCCTGACTTTC. This translates into CASSELMWTGVLGANVLTF.

CDR3 bases: TGTGCCAGTAGTCCGGCTGACGGGGAGTGGAGCGAGCAGTACTTC. It is translated as CASSPADGEWSEQYF. This sequence joins TRBV19 and TRBJ2-7, with D perhaps matching TRBD2 (5 bases). Looked up from germline, CDR1 is LNHDA and CDR2 is SQIVND (reference sequence). The germline V and J ends were trimmed by 5 bases and 6 bases, with 20 bases remaining between them. This CDR3 has 15 residues.

V is TRBV7-9 and J is TRBJ1-2; D might be TRBD1 (5 bases). V lost 5 bases to trimming and J lost 4 bases, with 14 bases between them. The CDR3 is 14 amino acids. CDR1 is SEHNR, CDR2 FQNEAQ, per germline (reference sequence). CDR3 amino acids: CASSRRSRVYGYTF. The CDR3, as DNA: TGTGCCAGCAGCCGTCGGTCCAGGGTCTATGGCTACACCTTC.

Regarding this clone: At one of its ends the junction is not consistent with the germline gene, which may arise from a read error. CDR3 DNA sequence: TGTGCCAGCTCACCACCGGTGGTAGGGGGAATGGTCAAAAACAGTCAGTACTTC. This translates into CASSPPVVGGMVKNSQYF. V gene TRBV18 combines with J gene TRBJ2-4; possible D gene TRBD1, 6 bases. From germline, CDR1 is KGHSH and CDR2 LQKENI. This CDR3 is 18 amino acids long.

V usage is TRBV28 and J usage is TRBJ2-7, with 8 bases identical to TRBD1. This CDR3 spans 13 amino acids. V gave up 5 bases and J gave up 3 bases; unmatched junction bases: 3. Germline lookup yields CDR1 MDHEN and CDR2 SYDVKM. The CDR3 spells CASSRRGRYEQYF. The CDR3 DNA reads TGTGCCAGCAGTCGCAGGGGGCGCTACGAGCAGTACTTC.

V usage is TRBV9 and J usage is TRBJ1-6, with 7 nucleotides matching TRBD1. The V gene end was trimmed by 4 bases and the J gene end by 9 bases; junction bases not matched to a gene: 10. CDR3 size: 15 residues. Germline loops: CDR1 SGDLS, CDR2 YYNGEE. CDR3 DNA: TGTGCCAGCAGCTTGACGACAGGGTCAAGTTCACCCCTCCACTTT. Its protein product is CASSLTTGSSSPLHF.

The rearrangement links TRBV4-3 to TRBJ1-5, with 12 bases matching TRBD1. Germline lookup yields CDR1 LGHNA and CDR2 YSLEER. V lost 0 bases to trimming and J lost 0 bases; unmatched junction nucleotides: 9. The CDR3 runs 20 residues. The CDR3 DNA reads as TGCGCCAGCAGCCAAGATGGACCGGGACAGGGGGCTTATAGCAATCAGCCCCAGCATTTT. This gives the protein CASSQDGPGQGAYSNQPQHF.

The genes are TRBV7-2 and TRBJ1-4; TRBD1 might be the D (6 bases). Deletions cut 6 bases from V and 7 bases from J, with 15 bases between. Germline assignment: CDR1 SGHTA and CDR2 FQGNSA. This CDR3 region has 14 residues. CDR3 in DNA: TGTGCCAGCAGGTTGGGAGGGGGAGGTGAAAAACTGTTTTTT. Residues: CASRLGGGGEKLFF.

The chain couples TRBV5-4 to TRBJ2-7, with TRBD2 matching over 7 bases. Losses at the gene ends were 3 bases for V and 6 bases for J; bases not matched to a gene: 9. The germline gives CDR1 SGHNT, CDR2 YYREEE (reference sequence). CDR3 size: 14 residues. CDR3 sequence: CASSWGGIGSEQYF. The CDR3 bases are TGTGCCAGCAGCTGGGGGGGGATCGGTTCCGAGCAGTACTTC.

Concerning this clone: The sample carries other DNA sequences with the same CDR3. The J gene is TRBJ2-3, the V gene TRBV7-9; the match to TRBD1 covers 9 bases. This CDR3 region has 16 residues. Unmatched junction bases numbered 9, after V lost 5 bases and J lost 3 bases. Germline V lookup: CDR1 SEHNR, CDR2 FQNEAQ (reference sequence). The CDR3 loop is CASSLGGGTGTDTQYF. The DNA for the CDR3 is TGTGCCAGCAGCCTCGGGGGAGGGACAGGGACAGATACGCAGTATTTT.

CDR3 residues: CATFRDRGRNYGYTF. CDR3 DNA sequence: TGTGCCACTTTCCGGGACAGGGGGAGAAACTATGGCTACACCTTC. This chain joins TRBV28 and TRBJ1-2; 11 positions match TRBD1. V lost 10 bases, J lost 2 bases, and 9 bases stayed unmatched. This CDR3 is built from 15 residues. CDR1 and CDR2 (germline): MDHEN, SYDVKM.

The rearrangement uses TRBV7-9 and TRBJ2-7, with 12 bases matching TRBD2. Per the germline V gene, CDR1 is SEHNR and CDR2 is FQNEAQ (reference sequence). J lost 7 bases, V lost 5 bases, and 9 bases had no gene match. This CDR3 comprises 15 residues. This chain's CDR3 is CASSAGLAGPGEQYF. The CDR3 DNA reads TGTGCCAGCAGCGCGGGACTAGCGGGCCCGGGGGAGCAGTACTTC.

This chain joins TRBV6-1 and TRBJ1-3, with unresolved D. From germline, CDR1 is MNHNS and CDR2 SASEGT. V lost 2 bases to trimming and J lost 0 bases, with 8 bases between them. The CDR3 totals 15 residues. DNA of the CDR3: TGTGCCAGCAGTGAATTGTGGAGCTCTGGAAACACCATATATTTT. Protein sequence: CASSELWSSGNTIYF.

The chain recombines TRBV28 with TRBJ1-1, with D unclear. The germline gives CDR1 MDHEN, CDR2 SYDVKM. Between the trimmed V and J ends, which lost 2 bases and 0 bases, there was a span of 10 bases. There are 15 residues in the CDR3. This chain's CDR3 is CASSLGWRLNTEAFF. The CDR3 DNA reads TGTGCCAGCAGTTTAGGGTGGAGGCTGAACACTGAAGCTTTCTTT.

This chain joins TRBV7-6 and TRBJ2-7; D ambiguous. The CDR3 is made up of 13 amino acids. Germline CDR1 SGHVS, CDR2 FNYEAQ. Trimming shortened V by 3 bases and J by 2 bases, and 8 bases separated the two germline ends. The chain's CDR3 is CASSLADTYEQYF. CDR3 coding DNA: TGTGCCAGCAGCTTGGCCGACACCTACGAGCAGTACTTC.

The chain joins TRBV6-1 to TRBJ2-7; tentatively, D is TRBD1 (5 bases). This CDR3 has 14 residues. Germline V CDR1 and CDR2: MNHNS, SASEGT. V was pared by 6 bases and J by 4 bases, with 16 bases between. This CDR3 reads CASSENQGMYEQYF. CDR3 nucleotides: TGTGCCAGCAGCGAGAATCAGGGAATGTACGAGCAGTACTTC.

This rearrangement joins TRBV27 to TRBJ1-2; 8 bases line up with TRBD1. This CDR3 is 15 amino acids long. J gave up 4 bases and V 3 bases, and 7 bases lay outside the gene matches. CDR1 and CDR2 (germline): MNHEY, SMNVEV (reference sequence). The DNA of the CDR3 is TGTGCCAGCAGTTTCCAGGGGGCGCAGGGCTATGGCTACACCTTC. It codes for CASSFQGAQGYGYTF.

This chain uses TRBV19 with TRBJ2-5; no clear D. The CDR3 consists of 13 residues. The germline V and J ends were trimmed by 3 bases and 5 bases, with 10 bases remaining between them. Germline CDR1 reads LNHDA; CDR2 reads SQIVND (reference sequence). The CDR3 sequence: CASSIQALETQYF. The DNA for the CDR3 is TGTGCCAGTAGTATTCAGGCGTTGGAGACCCAGTACTTC.

The chain carries TRBV6-6 and TRBJ1-4; D gene unclear. There are 14 residues in the CDR3. Germline assignment: CDR1 MNHNY and CDR2 SVGAGI (reference sequence). Trimming left V 2 bases short and J 7 bases short, with 11 bases between. The CDR3 loop reads CASSYERTGEKLFF. The CDR3, as DNA: TGTGCCAGCAGTTACGAGAGGACTGGTGAAAAACTGTTTTTT.

This clone has only one observation. V gene TRBV7-2 combines with J gene TRBJ2-5; 8 bases match TRBD2. The end of the DNA is better explained by TRBJ2-7, so the J call may be wrong. The length of the CDR3 is 15 residues. Germline V CDR1 and CDR2: SGHTA, FQGNSA. CDR3 sequence: CASSLDATSGYEQYF. CDR3 DNA sequence: TGTGCCAGCAGCTTAGACGCTACTAGCGGATACGAGCAGTACTTC.

As to this clone: A much larger clone lies a single base off, so this may be a read error. The chain combines TRBV5-4 with TRBJ2-7; possible D gene TRBD1, 6 bases. The CDR3 is 13 residues long. Per germline, CDR1 SGHNT and CDR2 YYREEE (reference sequence). With 4 bases removed from V and 3 bases from J, the gap between germline ends came to 11 bases. The CDR3: CASSPDRNYEQYF. The CDR3 region has the DNA TGTGCCAGCAGCCCAGACAGGAACTACGAGCAGTACTTC.

This chain's CDR3 is CASSPSGQEHSEAFF. The CDR3, as DNA: TGTGCCAGCAGCCCGAGTGGTCAGGAACATAGTGAAGCTTTCTTT. V is TRBV5-4 and J is TRBJ1-1; no firm D call. In germline, CDR1 is SGHNT, CDR2 YYREEE (reference sequence). CDR3 size: 15 residues. V was clipped by 4 bases and J by 7 bases, with 20 bases between them.

As for this clone: Within the sample, other DNA sequences also encode this same CDR3. The rearrangement uses TRBV5-1 and TRBJ2-7; 9 positions agree with TRBD1. The V and J ends lost 0 bases and 0 bases, in that order; junction bases with no gene match: 4. This CDR3 comprises 16 residues. Per germline, CDR1 SGHRS and CDR2 YFSETQ. The CDR3 loop is CASSLAGTGSSYEQYF. The CDR3 DNA reads TGCGCCAGCAGCTTGGCGGGGACAGGGAGCTCCTACGAGCAGTACTTC.

Regarding this clone: One end of the junction varies from germline; a read error may be responsible. CDR3 sequence (DNA): TGTGCCAGCAGCCCGCGAGGGACAAAAAACTCCTACGGGCAGTACTTC. This encodes CASSPRGTKNSYGQYF. The chain uses TRBV5-4 and TRBJ2-7; D perhaps matches TRBD1 (6 bases). Germline lookup yields CDR1 SGHNT and CDR2 YYREEE (reference sequence). The CDR3 is made up of 16 amino acids.

In the case of this clone: One end of the junction fails to match germline, which may point to a read error. In nucleotides, the CDR3 is TGCGCCAGCAGCCGCAGTAGCGGGGGCGGACCCCGGGGAGCTGTTTTT. It is translated as CASSRSSGGGPRGAVF. The V call is TRBV4-1, the J call TRBJ2-2; 9 bases line up with TRBD2. The germline V gene has CDR1 MGHRA and CDR2 YSYEKL. This CDR3 is built from 16 residues.

The genes are TRBV28 and TRBJ1-4, with D perhaps TRBD1 (6 bases). In germline, CDR1 is MDHEN, CDR2 SYDVKM. There are 15 residues in the CDR3. V was shortened by 3 bases and J by 7 bases, with 15 bases between the two germline ends. DNA for the CDR3: TGTGCCAGCAGTTTTATGGGGGCGCGAAGTGAAAAACTGTTTTTT. Its protein is CASSFMGARSEKLFF.

This clone has only a few counts. This sequence joins TRBV18 and TRBJ2-7; D remains ambiguous. CDR1 KGHSH and CDR2 LQKENI come from the germline V gene. CDR3 length: 11 amino acids. The V and J ends lost 4 bases and 6 bases respectively, with 7 bases between them. CDR3 nucleotide sequence: TGTGCCAGCTCACAACCCGGCGAGCAGTACTTC. This codes for CASSQPGEQYF. The full variable domain, completed using reference TRBV18 and TRBJ2-7, is NAGVMQNPRHLVRRRGQEARLRCSPMKGHSHVYWYRQLPEEGLKFMVYLQKENIIDESGMPKERFSAEFPKEGPSILRIQQVVRGDSAAYFCASSQPGEQYFGPGTRLTVT.